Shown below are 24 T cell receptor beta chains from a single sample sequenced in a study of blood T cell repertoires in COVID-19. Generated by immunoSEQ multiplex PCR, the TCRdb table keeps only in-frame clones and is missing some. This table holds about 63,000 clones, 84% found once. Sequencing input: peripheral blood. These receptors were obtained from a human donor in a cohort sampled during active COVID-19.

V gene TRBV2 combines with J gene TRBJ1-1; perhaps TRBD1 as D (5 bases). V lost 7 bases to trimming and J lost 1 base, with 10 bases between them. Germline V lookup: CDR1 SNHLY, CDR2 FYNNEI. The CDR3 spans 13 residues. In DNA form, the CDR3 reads TGTGCCAGCAAGGGGCCAGCGAACACTGAAGCTTTCTTT. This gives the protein CASKGPANTEAFF.

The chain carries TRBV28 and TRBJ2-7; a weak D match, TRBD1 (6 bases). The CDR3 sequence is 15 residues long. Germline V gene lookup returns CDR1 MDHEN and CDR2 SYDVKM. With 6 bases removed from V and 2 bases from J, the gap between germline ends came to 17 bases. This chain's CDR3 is CASSRDLGTPYEQYF. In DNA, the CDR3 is TGTGCCAGCAGCCGCGACCTTGGGACACCCTACGAGCAGTACTTC.

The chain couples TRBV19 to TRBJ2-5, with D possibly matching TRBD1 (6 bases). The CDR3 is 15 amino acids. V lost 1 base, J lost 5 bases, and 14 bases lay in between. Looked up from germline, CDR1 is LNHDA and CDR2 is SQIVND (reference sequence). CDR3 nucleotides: TGTGCCAGTAGTATAGGTACAGGGTTCGGGGAGACCCAGTACTTC. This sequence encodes CASSIGTGFGETQYF.

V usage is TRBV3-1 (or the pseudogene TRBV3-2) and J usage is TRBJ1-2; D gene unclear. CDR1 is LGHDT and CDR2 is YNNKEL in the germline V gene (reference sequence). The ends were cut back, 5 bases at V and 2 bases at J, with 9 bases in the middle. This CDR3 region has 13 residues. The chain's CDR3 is CASSRGQNYGYTF. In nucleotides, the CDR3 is TGTGCCAGCAGCAGAGGGCAGAACTATGGCTACACCTTC.

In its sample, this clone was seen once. CDR3 region: CASSDSTSGSDTQYF. The CDR3 bases are TGTGCCAGCAGTGACTCGACTAGCGGGAGTGATACGCAGTATTTT. The chain employs TRBV6-4 and TRBJ2-3; 12 bases are a match to TRBD2. This CDR3 contains 15 residues. CDR1 and CDR2 from the germline V gene are MRHNA and SNTAGT. V lost 0 bases to trimming and J lost 6 bases; unmatched junction nucleotides: 1.

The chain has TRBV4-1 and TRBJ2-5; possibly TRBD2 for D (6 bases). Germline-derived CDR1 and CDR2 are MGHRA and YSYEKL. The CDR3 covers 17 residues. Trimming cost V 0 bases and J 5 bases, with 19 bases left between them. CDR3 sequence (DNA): TGCGCCAGCAGCCAAGAGTTCGGGTGGGAGGTCGCGGAGACCCAGTACTTC. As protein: CASSQEFGWEVAETQYF.

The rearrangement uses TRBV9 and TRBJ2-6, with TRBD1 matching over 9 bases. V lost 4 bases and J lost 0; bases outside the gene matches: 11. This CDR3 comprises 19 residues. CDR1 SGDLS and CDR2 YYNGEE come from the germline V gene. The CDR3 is CASSFPMTGGDSGANVLTF. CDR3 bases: TGTGCCAGCAGCTTTCCAATGACAGGGGGTGACTCTGGGGCCAACGTCCTGACTTTC.

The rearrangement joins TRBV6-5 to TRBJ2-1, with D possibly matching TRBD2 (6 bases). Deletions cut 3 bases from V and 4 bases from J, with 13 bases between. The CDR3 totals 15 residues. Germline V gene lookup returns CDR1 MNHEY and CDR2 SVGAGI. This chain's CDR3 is CASSYGEAPYNEQFF. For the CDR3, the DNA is TGTGCCAGCAGTTATGGGGAGGCCCCTTACAATGAGCAGTTCTTC.

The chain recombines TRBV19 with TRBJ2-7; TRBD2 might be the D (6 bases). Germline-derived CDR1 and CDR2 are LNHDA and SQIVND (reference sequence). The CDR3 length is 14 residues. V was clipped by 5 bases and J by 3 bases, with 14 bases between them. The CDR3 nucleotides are TGTGCCAGTAGTCCGGGACTGGACTTCTACGAGCAGTACTTC. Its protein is CASSPGLDFYEQYF.

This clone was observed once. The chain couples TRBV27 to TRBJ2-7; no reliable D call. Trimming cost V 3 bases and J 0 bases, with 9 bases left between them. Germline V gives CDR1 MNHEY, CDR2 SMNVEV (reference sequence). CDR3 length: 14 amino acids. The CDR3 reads CASSFFTDSYEQYF. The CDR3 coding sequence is TGTGCCAGCAGTTTTTTCACAGACTCCTACGAGCAGTACTTC.

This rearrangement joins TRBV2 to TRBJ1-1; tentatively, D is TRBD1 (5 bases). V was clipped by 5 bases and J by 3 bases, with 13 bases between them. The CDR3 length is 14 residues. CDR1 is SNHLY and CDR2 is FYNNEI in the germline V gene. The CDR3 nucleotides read TGTGCCAGCAGTTCAGGGCGATTAGACACTGAAGCTTTCTTT. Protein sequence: CASSSGRLDTEAFF.

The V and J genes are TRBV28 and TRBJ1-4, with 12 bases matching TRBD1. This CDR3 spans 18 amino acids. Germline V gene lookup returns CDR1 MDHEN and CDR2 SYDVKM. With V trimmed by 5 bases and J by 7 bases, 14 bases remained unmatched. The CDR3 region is CASSEVGTGGLASEKLFF. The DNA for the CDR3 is TGTGCCAGCAGTGAAGTCGGGACAGGGGGCTTGGCGAGTGAAAAACTGTTTTTT. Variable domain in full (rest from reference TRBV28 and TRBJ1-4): DVKVTQSSRYLVKRTGEKVFLECVQDMDHENMFWYRQDPGLGLRLIYFSYDVKMKEKGDIPEGYSVSREKKERFSLILESASTNQTSMYLCASSEVGTGGLASEKLFFGSGTQLSVL.

CDR3 region: CASSVATRSNEQFF. DNA for the CDR3: TGTGCCAGCAGCGTAGCAACTCGATCCAATGAGCAGTTCTTC. V and J are TRBV9 and TRBJ2-1; D remains unclear. The CDR3 runs 14 residues. The V end was cut by 0 bases, the J end by 6 bases, with 10 bases between. Germline-derived CDR1 and CDR2 are SGDLS and YYNGEE.

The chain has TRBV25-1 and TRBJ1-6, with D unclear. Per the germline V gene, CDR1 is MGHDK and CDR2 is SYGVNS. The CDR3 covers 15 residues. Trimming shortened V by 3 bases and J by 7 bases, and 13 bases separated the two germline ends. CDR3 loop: CASSDPRGYNSPLHF. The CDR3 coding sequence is TGTGCCAGCAGTGACCCACGGGGATACAATTCACCCCTCCACTTT.

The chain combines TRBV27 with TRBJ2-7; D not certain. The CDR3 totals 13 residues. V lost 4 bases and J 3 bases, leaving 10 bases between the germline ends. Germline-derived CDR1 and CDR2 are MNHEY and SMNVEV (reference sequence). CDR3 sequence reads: CASSYTAGYEQYF. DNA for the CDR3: TGTGCCAGCAGTTATACAGCAGGCTACGAGCAGTACTTC.

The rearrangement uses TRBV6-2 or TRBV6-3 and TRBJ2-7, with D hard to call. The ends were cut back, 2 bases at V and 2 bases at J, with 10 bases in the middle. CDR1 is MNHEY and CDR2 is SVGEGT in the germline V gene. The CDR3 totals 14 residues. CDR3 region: CASSYNSRTYEQYF. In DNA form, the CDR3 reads TGTGCCAGCAGTTACAATTCGCGGACCTACGAGCAGTACTTC.

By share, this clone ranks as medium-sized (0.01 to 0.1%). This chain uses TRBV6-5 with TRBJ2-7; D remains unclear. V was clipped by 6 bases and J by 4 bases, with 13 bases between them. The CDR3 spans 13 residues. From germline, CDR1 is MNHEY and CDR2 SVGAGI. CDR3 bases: TGTGCCAGCAGCCCCTCGATGACTTACGAGCAGTACTTC. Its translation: CASSPSMTYEQYF.

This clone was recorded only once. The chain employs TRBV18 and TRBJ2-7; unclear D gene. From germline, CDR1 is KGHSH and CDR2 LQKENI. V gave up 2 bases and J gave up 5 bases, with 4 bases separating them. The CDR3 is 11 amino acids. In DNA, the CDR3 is TGTGCCAGCTCACCAGAGGACGAGCAGTACTTC. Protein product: CASSPEDEQYF.

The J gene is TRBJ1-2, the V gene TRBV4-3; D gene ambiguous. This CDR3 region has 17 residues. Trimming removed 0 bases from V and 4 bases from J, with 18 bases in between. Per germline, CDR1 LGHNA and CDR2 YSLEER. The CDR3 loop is CASSQEDQRGWGYGYTF. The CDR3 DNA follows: TGCGCCAGCAGCCAAGAAGATCAACGGGGATGGGGCTATGGCTACACCTTC.

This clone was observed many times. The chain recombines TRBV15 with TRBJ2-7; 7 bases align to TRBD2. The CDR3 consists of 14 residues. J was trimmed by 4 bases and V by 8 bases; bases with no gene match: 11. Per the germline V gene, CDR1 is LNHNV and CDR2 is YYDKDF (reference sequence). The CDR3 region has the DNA TGTGCCACCTCCATGGGGCTCGGGGGGTACGAGCAGTACTTC. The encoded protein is CATSMGLGGYEQYF.

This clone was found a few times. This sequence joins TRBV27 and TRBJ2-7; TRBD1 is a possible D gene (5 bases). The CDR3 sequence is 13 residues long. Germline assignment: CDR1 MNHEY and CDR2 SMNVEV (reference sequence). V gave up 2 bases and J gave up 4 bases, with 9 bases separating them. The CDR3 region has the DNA TGTGCCAGCAGTTTAGGGGCAGCGTACGAGCAGTACTTC. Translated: CASSLGAAYEQYF.

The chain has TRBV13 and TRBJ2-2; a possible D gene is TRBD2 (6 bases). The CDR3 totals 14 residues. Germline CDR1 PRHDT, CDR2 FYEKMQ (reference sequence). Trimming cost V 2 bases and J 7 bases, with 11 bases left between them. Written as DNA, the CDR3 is TGTGCCAGCAGCTTAACTAGCCTGAGCGGGGAGCTGTTTTTT. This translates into CASSLTSLSGELFF.

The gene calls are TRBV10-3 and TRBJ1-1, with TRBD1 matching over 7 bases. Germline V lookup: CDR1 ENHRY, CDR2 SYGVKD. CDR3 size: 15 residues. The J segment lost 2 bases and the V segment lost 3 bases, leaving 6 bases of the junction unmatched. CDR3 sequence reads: CAISDVGQLNTEAFF. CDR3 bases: TGTGCCATCAGTGACGTGGGACAGCTTAACACTGAAGCTTTCTTT.

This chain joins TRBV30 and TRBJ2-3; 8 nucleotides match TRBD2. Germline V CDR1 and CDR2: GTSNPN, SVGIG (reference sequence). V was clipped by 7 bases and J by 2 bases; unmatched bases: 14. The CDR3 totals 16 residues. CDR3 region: CASNVGGGSPTDTQYF. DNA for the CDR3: TGTGCCTCTAACGTAGGCGGGGGGTCCCCCACAGATACGCAGTATTTT.